This T cell receptor beta chain was recovered during a study of regulatory T cells in long-lasting Graves disease (dated by TCRdb to the early 2020s). Context from the whole study: Newly diagnosed Graves' disease patients had taken antithyroid drugs for less than 3 months. A total of roughly 33 samples underwent TCR sequencing: about 13 from persistent and about 20 from newly diagnosed Graves' disease patients. The study was registered as a clinical trial and conducted in China. Patients with persistent Graves' disease were compared with patients with newly diagnosed Graves' disease using TCR sequencing and RNA sequencing of peripheral blood. On the study overall, not on this receptor specifically: Persistent disease showed preferential use of TRBV28, TRBJ1-2 and TRBJ2-5, whereas newly diagnosed disease favored TRBV20-1 and TRBJ2-1. A larger number of public clonotypes was shared among persistent patients (around 2,500) than among newly diagnosed patients (approximately 930). The authors noted that the small sample size was a limitation that may lower accuracy. Sequencing and analysis were limited to the TCR beta chain. The study examined only peripheral blood because the primary lesion, thyroid tissue, could not be accessed. Lower TCR Shannon entropy and fewer highly expanded clones were observed in persistent Graves' disease patients than in newly diagnosed patients, which suggested clonal expansion.

Library construction relied on multiplex PCR. Sequenced using an Illumina HiSeq 4000. TCR beta libraries were built with iRepertoire HTBI primers and Arm-PCR amplification of CDR3 regions. Gel purification was performed on PCR products prior to sequencing. On the authors' methods: Across samples, 62 TRBV and over 11 TRBJ segments were identified and used for gene usage analysis of CDR3 amino acid clonotypes. COPE and FqMerger were used to merge the filtered high-quality paired reads into contigs. BLAST was used to align contigs to IMGT TRBV, TRBD and TRBJ reference genes, with CDR3 defined following IMGT. Highly expanded clones were defined as clonotypes with a frequency above 0.1%. Shannon entropy was used to measure repertoire diversity, and the Gini coefficient was used to measure V-J evenness. Public clonotypes were defined as clonotypes shared by more than one individual. The public reads were run again by TCRdb, first through fastp at Q25 and then through MiXCR, and only productive beta chains were kept. Merged by CDR3 protein, the rows form single entries marked with the most common genes and DNA. For this entry, the V and J calls and clone size follow TCRdb and not the study's own pipeline. The sample contains 440,000 or so distinct CDR3 sequences, 15% of them found a single time. Roughly a sixth of the sample is in the top ten clones.

The cysteine opens and the phenylalanine closes a CDR3 of 15 amino acids. The sequence is cut down to CDR3 DNA, 45 bases in frame from base 1. The germline V gene gives CDR1 as SGHRS and CDR2 as YFSETQ. V is pared back by 0 bases and J by 2 bases, with 9 bases lying between the germline termini. In this sample, this clonotype turned up many times. Its antigen specificity is not known. Per-base quality was not reported, and no clone a single base away is much larger than it. In the paper's terms, the time point label means: newly diagnosed GD, antithyroid drugs for less than 3 months. RNA was extracted from PBMCs in TRIzol for both TCR sequencing and RNA sequencing. The diagnosis of Graves' disease was made according to American Thyroid Association guidelines. Patients for the study were recruited at an endocrinology department in Xi'an, China. From each patient, 7.5 to 10 milliliters of peripheral blood was collected into an EDTA anticoagulant tube. Ficoll Paque Plus density gradient separation was used to isolate PBMCs, and no additional T cell sorting was done. An Agilent 2100 Bioanalyzer and agarose gel were used to assess RNA quality, and a NanoDrop 2000 was used to measure RNA concentration.

These same data were also listed under a study on T cells in Graves' hyperthyroidism and ophthalmopathy. In that second paper, the authors write: Stable Graves' hyperthyroidism was defined as no progression to ophthalmopathy during 18 months of follow-up. Hyperthyroidism patients were newly diagnosed, with disease duration under 2 months, and aged 18 to 65 years. Any patient with an uncontrolled infection, another autoimmune disease, pregnancy or lactation was excluded. Diagnoses relied on clinical symptoms, serum thyroxine and TRAb, thyroid ultrasound and orbital computed tomography. The first round of RT-PCR for the TCR CDR3 was performed with the HTBI primer set and the Qiagen OneStep RT-PCR kit. Most expanded thyroid clonotypes (frequency above 0.001) were also detected in blood, a finding suggesting that blood repertoires may reflect thyroid immune responses. In cross-validation, a model built on a 13 V-J signature told ophthalmopathy apart from stable hyperthyroidism with roughly 87% sensitivity and approximately 81% specificity, and in testing the same model reached 80%/75%. In validation, the model predicted progression to ophthalmopathy with 55% to 71% sensitivity and 72.22% specificity, a median of 6.5 months before onset. To identify TCR V-J signatures that set the groups apart, the researchers used a discovery cohort of about a hundred patients, made up of 43 with Graves' ophthalmopathy and about 59 with stable Graves' hyperthyroidism. Prospective prediction of ophthalmopathy was tested in an independent validation cohort consisting of some 20 hyperthyroidism patients and over 15 patients who later progressed to ophthalmopathy. The roughly 91 discovery patients were randomly divided into training and test sets at a 7:3 ratio. In addition, the study compared T-cell repertoires in thyroid tissue and in blood from six Graves' hyperthyroidism patients. Following sampling, methimazole starting at 30 mg daily was given to hyperthyroidism patients, and high-dose intravenous methylprednisolone was given to ophthalmopathy patients. A second multiplex PCR round built the libraries, followed by size selection and purification. Libraries were sequenced paired-end with 100 bp reads on an Illumina HiSeq2000. Raw data were processed with SOAPnuke, discarding reads with adapters, uncalled bases, mean Phred below 15, or no exact constant-primer or identifier match. High-quality paired reads were merged with COPE v1.2.5, and unique nucleotide sequences were defined as clonotypes. Clonotypes were aligned to IMGT TRBV, TRBD and TRBJ reference segments using MiTCR v1.1. The analysis included only V-J combinations with a frequency above 0.0001, which together covered roughly 99% of the repertoires. A TCS score was defined as the ratio of F50 (clonal expansion) to E x V (chaos), with BLOSUM62-based TCRdist applied between CDR3 peptides within each V-J. Welch's t-statistics and random forest reduced approximately 520 V-J features to about 12, which were used in a naive Bayes classifier (R e1071). Sample size was not statistically predetermined, and investigators were not blinded to group allocation. The paper describes TCR Vbeta CDR3 sequencing of 135 peripheral blood samples, made up of 43 ophthalmopathy patients, roughly 72 hyperthyroidism patients and roughly 17 progressor patients.

This chain joins TRBV5-1 to TRBJ1-5, with the D gene not confidently named. The sequence was obtained from a woman in her twenties or thirties with Graves disease. Donor details come from another sample of the same person, matched by shared clones. The source was peripheral blood mononuclear cells (PBMCs), collected at new diagnosis, from a patient treated with antithyroid drugs. The nucleotide sequence reads as follows: TGCGCCAGCAGCTTGGGAGGGCCTGGCAATCAGCCCCAGCATTTT. The resulting protein is CASSLGGPGNQPQHF.